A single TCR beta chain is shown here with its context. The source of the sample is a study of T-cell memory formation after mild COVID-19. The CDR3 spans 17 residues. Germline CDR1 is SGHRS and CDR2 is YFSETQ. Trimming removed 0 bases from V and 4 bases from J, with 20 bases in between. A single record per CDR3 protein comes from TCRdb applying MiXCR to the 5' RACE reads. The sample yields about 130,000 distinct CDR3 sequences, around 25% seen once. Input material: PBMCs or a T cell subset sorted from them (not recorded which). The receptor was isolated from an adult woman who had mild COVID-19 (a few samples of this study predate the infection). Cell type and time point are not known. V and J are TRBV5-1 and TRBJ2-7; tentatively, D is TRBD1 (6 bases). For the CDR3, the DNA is TGCGCCAGCAGCTTGGTGGGGGCCTTACCCCCACGTTACGAGCAGTACTTC. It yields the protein CASSLVGALPPRYEQYF.